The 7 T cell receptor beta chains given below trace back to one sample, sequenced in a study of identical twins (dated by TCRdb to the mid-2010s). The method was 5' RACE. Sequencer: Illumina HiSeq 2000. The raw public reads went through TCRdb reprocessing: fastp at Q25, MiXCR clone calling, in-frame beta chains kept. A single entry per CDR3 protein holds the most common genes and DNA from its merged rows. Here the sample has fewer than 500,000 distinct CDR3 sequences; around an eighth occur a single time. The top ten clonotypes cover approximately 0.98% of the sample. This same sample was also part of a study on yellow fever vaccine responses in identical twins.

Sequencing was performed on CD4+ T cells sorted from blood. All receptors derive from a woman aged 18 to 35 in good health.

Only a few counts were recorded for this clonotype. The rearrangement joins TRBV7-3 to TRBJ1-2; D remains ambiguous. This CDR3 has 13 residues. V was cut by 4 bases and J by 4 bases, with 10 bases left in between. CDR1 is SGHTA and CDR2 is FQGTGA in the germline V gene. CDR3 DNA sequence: TGTGCCAGCAGCTCGGACCCACGCTATGGCTACACCTTC. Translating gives CASSSDPRYGYTF.

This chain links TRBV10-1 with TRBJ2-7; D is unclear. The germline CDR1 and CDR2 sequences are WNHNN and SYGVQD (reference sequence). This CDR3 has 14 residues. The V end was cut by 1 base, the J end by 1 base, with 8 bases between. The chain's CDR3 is CASSELTASYEQYF. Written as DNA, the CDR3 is TGCGCCAGCAGTGAGTTAACGGCTTCCTACGAGCAGTACTTC.

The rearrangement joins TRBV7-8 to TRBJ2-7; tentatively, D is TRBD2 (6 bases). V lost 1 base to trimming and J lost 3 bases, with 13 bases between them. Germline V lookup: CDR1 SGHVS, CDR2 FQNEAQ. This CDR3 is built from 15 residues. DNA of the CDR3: TGTGCCAGCAGCTTAGGCGCGGGGATGCACTACGAGCAGTACTTC. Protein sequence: CASSLGAGMHYEQYF. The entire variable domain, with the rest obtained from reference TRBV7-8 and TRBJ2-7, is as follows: GAGVSQSPRYKVAKRGQDVALRCDPISGHVSLFWYQQALGQGPEFLTYFQNEAQLDKSGLPSDRFFAERPEGSVSTLKIQRTQQEDSAVYLCASSLGAGMHYEQYFGPGTRLTVT.

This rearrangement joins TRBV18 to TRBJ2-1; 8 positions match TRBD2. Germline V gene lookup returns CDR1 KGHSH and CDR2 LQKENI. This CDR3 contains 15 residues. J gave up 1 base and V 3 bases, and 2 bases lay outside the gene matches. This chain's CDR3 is CASSPERGSYNEQFF. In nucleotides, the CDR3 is TGTGCCAGCTCACCCGAGCGGGGGTCCTACAATGAGCAGTTCTTC. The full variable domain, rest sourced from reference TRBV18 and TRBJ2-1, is NAGVMQNPRHLVRRRGQEARLRCSPMKGHSHVYWYRQLPEEGLKFMVYLQKENIIDESGMPKERFSAEFPKEGPSILRIQQVVRGDSAAYFCASSPERGSYNEQFFGPGTRLTVL.

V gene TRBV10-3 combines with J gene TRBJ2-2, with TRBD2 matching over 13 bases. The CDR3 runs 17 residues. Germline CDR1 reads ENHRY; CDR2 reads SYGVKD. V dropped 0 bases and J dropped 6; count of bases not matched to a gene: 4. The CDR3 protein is CAISESKGLAGAGELFF. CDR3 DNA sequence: TGTGCCATCAGTGAGTCGAAAGGACTAGCGGGAGCCGGGGAGCTGTTTTTT.

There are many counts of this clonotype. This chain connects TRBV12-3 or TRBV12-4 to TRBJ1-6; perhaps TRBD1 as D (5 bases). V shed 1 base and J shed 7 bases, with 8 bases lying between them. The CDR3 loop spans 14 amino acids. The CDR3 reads CASSLGGANSPLHF. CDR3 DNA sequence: TGTGCCAGCAGTTTAGGCGGGGCCAATTCACCCCTCCACTTT.

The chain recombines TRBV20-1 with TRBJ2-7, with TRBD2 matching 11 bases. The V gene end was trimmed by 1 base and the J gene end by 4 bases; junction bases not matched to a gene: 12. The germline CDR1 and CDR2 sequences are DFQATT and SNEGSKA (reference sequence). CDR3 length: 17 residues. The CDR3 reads CSARGGSGRAFAYEQYF. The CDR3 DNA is TGCAGTGCTAGAGGCGGTAGCGGGAGGGCATTCGCTTACGAGCAGTACTTC.